The T cell receptor (beta chain) under discussion was sequenced for a study of blood T cell repertoires in COVID-19. Authors' analysis steps: Amplified reference gene primers provided the basis for estimating nucleated cell counts. Only in-frame clones appear in the TCRdb table, and some are missing; sequencing was by immunoSEQ multiplex PCR. D and trimming come from the DNA, and the V and J calls and clone size come from that table. This sample has approximately 130,000 clones, with approximately 83% found just once. Sequenced sample: peripheral blood. The source of this sequence is a man in his forties with active or convalescent COVID-19.

The CDR3 protein is CASSQYPQSPLHF. CDR3 coding DNA: TGTGCCAGCAGCCAATATCCCCAGTCACCCCTCCACTTT. The chain combines TRBV3-1 (or the pseudogene TRBV3-2) with TRBJ1-6, with D unresolved. Trimming pared 2 bases from V and 10 bases from J, leaving 9 bases between. This CDR3 has 13 residues. Per germline, CDR1 LGHDT and CDR2 YNNKEL (reference sequence).